This TCR beta chain was sequenced for a study of blood T cell repertoires in COVID-19. On the study more broadly: The samples span acute and convalescent COVID-19 from the United States, Italy and Spain. The analysed material was cDNA or gDNA that came from T cells, B-cell-depleted T cells, or PBMCs.

Seattle participants joined during active infection and were tracked over time. CDR1 MNHNS and CDR2 SASEGT come from the germline V gene. The CDR3 extends over 15 amino acids. With V trimmed by 1 base and J by 5 bases, 5 bases remained unmatched. Authors' processing steps: Amplified reference gene primers provided the basis for estimating nucleated cell counts. Repertoires were generated with immunoSEQ multiplex PCR, while TCRdb's copy carries only in-frame clones and drops some. Clone size and the V and J calls come from that table; the DNA yielded D and trimming. The data show 150,000 to 160,000 clones, roughly four fifths seen once.

The sample comprised peripheral blood. The source of this sequence is a woman aged 55-69 years with COVID-19, enrolled during active disease. J is TRBJ2-5 and V is TRBV6-1; TRBD1 agrees at 9 bases. The CDR3 bases are TGTGCCAGCAGTGAAGACAGGGGGCGGGCGGAGACCCAGTACTTC. Protein: CASSEDRGRAETQYF.